This TCR beta chain was documented in a study of control samples from healthy donors and cancer patients. Some clones are missing from TCRdb's copy, which holds only in-frame ones; the method was immunoSEQ multiplex PCR. Of tens of thousands of clones listed, around 87% are singletons. Germline V gene sequence: CDR1 PRHDT, CDR2 FYEKMQ (reference sequence). The ends lost 5 bases at V and 7 bases at J; junction bases unmatched: 14. The CDR3 length is 15 residues. The sequenced material came from blood. The V and J genes are TRBV13 and TRBJ2-7; TRBD2 matches at 7 bases. The TCR sequence derives from a man in his fifties or sixties in good health. The DNA of the CDR3 is TGTGCCAGCAGCCCAGGACTAGGTCGGGGTCGGGAGCAGTACTTC. Encoded protein: CASSPGLGRGREQYF.